This section outlines one T cell receptor beta chain sequence together with its context. Via MiXCR, TCRdb re-called the RT-PCR reads, giving one row per CDR3 protein. Of about a million distinct CDR3 sequences in the sample, more than 15% were seen once. These data belong to a study of patients and donors after allogeneic stem cell transplantation. V shed 6 bases and J shed 5 bases, with 26 bases lying between them. The CDR3 is 17 amino acids. CDR1 MNHNS and CDR2 SASEGT come from the germline V gene. This chain joins TRBV6-1 and TRBJ2-7; D is possibly TRBD1 or TRBD2 (5 bases each). The sequenced sample was blood, either unsorted or a sorted T cell fraction (not recorded which). The sequence derives from a human donor who was either an allogeneic HSCT recipient or a stem cell or donor lymphocyte infusion donor (not recorded which). It is not recorded whose cells these are; they may come from a transplant donor. The CDR3 is CASSNEKRGRSKHEQYF. In DNA form, the CDR3 reads TGTGCCAGCAGCAATGAAAAAAGGGGACGGAGCAAACACGAGCAGTACTTC.